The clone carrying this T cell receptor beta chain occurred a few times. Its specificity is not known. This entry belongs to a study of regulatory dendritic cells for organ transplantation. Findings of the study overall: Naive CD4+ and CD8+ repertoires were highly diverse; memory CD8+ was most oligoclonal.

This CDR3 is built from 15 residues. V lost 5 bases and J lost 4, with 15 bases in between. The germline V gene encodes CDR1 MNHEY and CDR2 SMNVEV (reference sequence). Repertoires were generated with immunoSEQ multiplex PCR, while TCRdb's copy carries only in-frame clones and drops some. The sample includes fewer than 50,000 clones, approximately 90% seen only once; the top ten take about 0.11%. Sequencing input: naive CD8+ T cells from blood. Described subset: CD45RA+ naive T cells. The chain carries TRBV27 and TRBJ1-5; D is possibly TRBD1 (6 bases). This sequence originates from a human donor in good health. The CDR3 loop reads CASSPRGPTNQPQHF. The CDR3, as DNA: TGTGCCAGCAGTCCCAGGGGACCCACGAATCAGCCCCAGCATTTT.